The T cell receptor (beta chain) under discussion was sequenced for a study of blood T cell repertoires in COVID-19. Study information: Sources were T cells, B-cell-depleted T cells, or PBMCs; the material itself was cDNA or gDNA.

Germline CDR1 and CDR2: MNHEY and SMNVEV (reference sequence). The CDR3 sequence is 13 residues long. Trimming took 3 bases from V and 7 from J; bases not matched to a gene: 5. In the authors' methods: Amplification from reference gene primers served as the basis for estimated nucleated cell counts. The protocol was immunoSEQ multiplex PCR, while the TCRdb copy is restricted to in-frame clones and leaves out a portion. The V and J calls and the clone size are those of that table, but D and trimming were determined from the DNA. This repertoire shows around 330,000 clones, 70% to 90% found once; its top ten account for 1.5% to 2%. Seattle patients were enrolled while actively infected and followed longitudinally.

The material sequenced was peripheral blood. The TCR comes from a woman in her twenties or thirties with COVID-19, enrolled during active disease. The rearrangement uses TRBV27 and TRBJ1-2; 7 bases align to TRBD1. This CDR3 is CASSFRQGGGYTF. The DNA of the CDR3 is TGTGCCAGCAGTTTCCGACAGGGCGGTGGCTACACCTTC.